The sequence of this TCR beta chain was determined in a study of regulatory T cells in long-lasting Graves disease. V was clipped by 7 bases and J by 5 bases; unmatched bases: 9. CDR3 length: 14 residues. From germline, CDR1 is SGHRS and CDR2 YFSETQ. CDR3 regions were amplified by Arm-PCR using iRepertoire HTBI primers to build TCR beta libraries. MiXCR was run by TCRdb on the multiplex PCR reads, yielding one entry per CDR3 protein. The sample consists of approximately 400,000 distinct CDR3 sequences, about 15% of them appearing once. The sample's time point: newly diagnosed GD, antithyroid drugs for less than 3 months. RNA from PBMCs was the source of the TCR library. The sample also formed part of further work on T cells in Graves' hyperthyroidism and ophthalmopathy.

The sequencing used peripheral blood mononuclear cells (PBMCs), collected at new diagnosis, from a patient treated with antithyroid drugs. The rearrangement links TRBV5-1 to TRBJ2-1, with 7 bases that match TRBD2. This TCR derives from a woman aged 30 to 39 with Graves disease. CDR3 in DNA: TGCGCCAGCTCCCAGACTAGCTTCGACAATGAGCAGTTCTTC. Encoded protein: CASSQTSFDNEQFF.